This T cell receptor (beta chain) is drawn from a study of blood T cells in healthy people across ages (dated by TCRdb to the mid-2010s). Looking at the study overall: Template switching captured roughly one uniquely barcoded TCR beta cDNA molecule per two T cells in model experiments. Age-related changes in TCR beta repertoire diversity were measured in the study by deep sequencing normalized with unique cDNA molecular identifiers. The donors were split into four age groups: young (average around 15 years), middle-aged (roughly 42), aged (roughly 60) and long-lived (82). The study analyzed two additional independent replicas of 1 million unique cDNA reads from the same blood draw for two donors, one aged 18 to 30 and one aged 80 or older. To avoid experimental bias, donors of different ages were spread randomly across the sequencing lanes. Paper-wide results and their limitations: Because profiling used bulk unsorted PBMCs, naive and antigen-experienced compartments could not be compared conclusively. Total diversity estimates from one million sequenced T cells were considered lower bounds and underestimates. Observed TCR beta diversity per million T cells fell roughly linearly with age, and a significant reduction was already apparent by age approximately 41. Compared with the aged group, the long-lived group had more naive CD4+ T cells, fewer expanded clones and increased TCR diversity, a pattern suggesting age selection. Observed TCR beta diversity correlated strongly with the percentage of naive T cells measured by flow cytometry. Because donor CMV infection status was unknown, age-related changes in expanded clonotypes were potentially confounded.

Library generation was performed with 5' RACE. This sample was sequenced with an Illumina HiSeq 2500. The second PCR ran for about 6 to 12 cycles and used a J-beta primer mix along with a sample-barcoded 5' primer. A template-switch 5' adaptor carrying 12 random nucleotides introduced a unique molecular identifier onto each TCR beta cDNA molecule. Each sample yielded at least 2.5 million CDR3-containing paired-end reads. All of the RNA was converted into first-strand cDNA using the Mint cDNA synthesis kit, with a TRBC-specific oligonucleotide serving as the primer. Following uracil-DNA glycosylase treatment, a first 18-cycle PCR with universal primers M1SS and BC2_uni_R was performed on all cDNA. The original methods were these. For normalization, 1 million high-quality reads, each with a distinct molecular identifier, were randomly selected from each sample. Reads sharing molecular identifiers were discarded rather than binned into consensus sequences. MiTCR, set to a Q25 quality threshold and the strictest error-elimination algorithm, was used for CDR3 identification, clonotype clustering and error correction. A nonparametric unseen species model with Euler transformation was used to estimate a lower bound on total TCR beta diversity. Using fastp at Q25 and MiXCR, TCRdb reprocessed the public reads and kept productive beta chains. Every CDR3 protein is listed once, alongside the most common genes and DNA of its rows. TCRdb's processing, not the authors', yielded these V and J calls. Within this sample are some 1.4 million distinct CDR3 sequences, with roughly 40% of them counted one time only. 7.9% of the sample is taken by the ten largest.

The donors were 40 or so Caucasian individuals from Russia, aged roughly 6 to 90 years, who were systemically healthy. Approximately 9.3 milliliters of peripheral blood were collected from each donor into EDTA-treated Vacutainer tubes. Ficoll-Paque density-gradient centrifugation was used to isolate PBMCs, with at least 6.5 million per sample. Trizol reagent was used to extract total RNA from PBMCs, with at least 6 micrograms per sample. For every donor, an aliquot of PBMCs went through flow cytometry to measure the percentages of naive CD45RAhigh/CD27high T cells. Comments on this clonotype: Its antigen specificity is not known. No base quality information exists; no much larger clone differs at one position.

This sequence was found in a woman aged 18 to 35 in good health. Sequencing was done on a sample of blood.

CDR3 region: CSARGGLALHNEQFF. The sequenced DNA is TGCAGTGCGAGGGGGGGACTAGCACTACACAATGAGCAGTTCTTC. The rearrangement combines TRBV20-1 with TRBJ2-1; 9 bases in the middle match TRBD2. CDR1 DFQATT and CDR2 SNEGSKA were looked up in the germline V gene (reference sequence). From the cysteine through the phenylalanine, the CDR3 covers 15 amino acids. Kept here is only the CDR3 DNA, which spans 45 bases and is read in frame from base 1. The germline V end is reduced by 6 bases and the J end by 5 bases; junction bases left unmatched: 11.